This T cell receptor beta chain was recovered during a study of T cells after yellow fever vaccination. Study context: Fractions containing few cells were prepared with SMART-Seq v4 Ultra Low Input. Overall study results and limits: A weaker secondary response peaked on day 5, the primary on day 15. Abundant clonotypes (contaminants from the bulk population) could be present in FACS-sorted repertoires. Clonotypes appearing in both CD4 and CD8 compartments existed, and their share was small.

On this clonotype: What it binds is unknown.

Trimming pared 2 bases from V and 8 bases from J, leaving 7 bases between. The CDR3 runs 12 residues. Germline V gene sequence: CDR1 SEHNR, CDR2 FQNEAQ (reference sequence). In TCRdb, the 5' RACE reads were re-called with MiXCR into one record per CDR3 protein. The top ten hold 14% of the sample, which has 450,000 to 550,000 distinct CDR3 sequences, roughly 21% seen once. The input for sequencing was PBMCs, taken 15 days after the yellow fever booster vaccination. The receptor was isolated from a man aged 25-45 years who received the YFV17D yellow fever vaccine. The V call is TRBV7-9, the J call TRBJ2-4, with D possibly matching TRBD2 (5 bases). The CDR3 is CASSLTGDIQYF. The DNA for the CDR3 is TGTGCCAGCAGCTTAACCGGGGACATTCAGTACTTC.